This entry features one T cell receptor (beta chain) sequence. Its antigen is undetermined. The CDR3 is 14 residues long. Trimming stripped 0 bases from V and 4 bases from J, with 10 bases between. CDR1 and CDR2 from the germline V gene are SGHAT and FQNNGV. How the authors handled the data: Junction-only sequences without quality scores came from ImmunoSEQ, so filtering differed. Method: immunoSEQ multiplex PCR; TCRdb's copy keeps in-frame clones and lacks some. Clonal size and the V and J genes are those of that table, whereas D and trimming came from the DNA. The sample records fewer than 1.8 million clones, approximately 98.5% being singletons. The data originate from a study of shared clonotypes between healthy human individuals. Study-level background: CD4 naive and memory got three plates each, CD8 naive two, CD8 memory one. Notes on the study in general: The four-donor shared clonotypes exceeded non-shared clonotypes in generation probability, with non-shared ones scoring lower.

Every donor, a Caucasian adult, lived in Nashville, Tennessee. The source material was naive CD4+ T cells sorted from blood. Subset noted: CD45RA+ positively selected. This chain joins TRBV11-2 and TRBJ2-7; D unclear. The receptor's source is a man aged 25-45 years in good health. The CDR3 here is CASSLDQILYEQYF. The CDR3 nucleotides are TGTGCCAGCAGCTTAGATCAAATCCTTTACGAGCAGTACTTC.